The clone carrying this T cell receptor (beta chain) was observed many times. The entry originates in a study of CD8+CD57+ T cells in acquired aplastic anemia. Study context: Sorted cells (CD4+ and CD8+) yielded DNA amounts that averaged around 3.1 ug.

V was clipped by 3 bases and J by 2 bases, with 7 bases between them. The germline gives CDR1 ENHRY, CDR2 SYGVKD. The CDR3 extends over 13 amino acids. The study profiled TCR beta VDJ and CDR3 using genomic DNA as template. TCRdb independently ran MiXCR on the reads; one entry per CDR3 protein. This table holds just over 450,000 distinct CDR3 sequences, around 32% found once. The authors sequenced patients whose flow cytometry had shown CD8+CD57+ cell expansion. The source material was sorted CD4+, CD8+, or CD8+CD57+ T cells (not recorded which) from PBMCs. The genes are TRBV10-3 and TRBJ1-2, with no clear D. The TCR was taken from a human donor with aplastic anemia. This CDR3 is CAISELDNYGYTF. CDR3 bases: TGTGCCATCAGTGAACTGGACAACTATGGCTACACCTTC.